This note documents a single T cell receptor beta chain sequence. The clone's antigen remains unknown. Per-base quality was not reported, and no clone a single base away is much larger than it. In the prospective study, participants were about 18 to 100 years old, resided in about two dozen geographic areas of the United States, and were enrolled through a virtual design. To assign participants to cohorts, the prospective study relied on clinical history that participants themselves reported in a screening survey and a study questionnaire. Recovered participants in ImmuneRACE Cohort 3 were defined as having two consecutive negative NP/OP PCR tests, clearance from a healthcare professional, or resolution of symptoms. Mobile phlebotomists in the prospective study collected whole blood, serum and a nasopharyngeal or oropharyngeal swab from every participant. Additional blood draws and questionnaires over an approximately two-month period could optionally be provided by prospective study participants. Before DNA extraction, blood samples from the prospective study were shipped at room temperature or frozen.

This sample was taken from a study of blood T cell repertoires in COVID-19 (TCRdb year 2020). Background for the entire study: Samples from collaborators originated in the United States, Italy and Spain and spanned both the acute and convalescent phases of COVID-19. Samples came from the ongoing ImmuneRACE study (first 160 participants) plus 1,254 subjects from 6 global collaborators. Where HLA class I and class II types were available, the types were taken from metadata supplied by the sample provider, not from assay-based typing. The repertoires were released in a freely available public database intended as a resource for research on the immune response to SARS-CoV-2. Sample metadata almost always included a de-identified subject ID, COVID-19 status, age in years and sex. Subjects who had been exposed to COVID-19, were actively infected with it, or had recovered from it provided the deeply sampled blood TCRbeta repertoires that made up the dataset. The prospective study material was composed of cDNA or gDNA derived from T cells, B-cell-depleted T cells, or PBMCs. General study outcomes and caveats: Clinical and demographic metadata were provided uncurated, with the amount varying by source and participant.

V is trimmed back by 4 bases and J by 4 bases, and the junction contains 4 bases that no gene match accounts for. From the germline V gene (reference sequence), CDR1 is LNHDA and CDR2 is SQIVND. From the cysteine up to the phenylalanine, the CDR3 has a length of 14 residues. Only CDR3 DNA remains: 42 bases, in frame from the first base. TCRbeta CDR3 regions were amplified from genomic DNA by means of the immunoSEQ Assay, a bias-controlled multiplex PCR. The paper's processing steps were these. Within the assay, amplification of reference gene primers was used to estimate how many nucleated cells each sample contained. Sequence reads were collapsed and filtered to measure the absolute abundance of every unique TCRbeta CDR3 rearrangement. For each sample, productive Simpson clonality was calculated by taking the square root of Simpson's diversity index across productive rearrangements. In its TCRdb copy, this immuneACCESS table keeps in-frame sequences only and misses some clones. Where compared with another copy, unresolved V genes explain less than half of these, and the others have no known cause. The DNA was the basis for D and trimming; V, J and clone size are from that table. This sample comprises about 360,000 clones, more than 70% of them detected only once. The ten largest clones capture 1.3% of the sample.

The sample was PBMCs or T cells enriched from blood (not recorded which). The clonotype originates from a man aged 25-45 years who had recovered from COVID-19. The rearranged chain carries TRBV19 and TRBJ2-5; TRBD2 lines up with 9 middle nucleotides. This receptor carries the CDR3 CASSKIAGAETQYF. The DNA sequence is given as TGTGCCAGTAGTAAGATAGCGGGGGCAGAGACCCAGTACTTC.